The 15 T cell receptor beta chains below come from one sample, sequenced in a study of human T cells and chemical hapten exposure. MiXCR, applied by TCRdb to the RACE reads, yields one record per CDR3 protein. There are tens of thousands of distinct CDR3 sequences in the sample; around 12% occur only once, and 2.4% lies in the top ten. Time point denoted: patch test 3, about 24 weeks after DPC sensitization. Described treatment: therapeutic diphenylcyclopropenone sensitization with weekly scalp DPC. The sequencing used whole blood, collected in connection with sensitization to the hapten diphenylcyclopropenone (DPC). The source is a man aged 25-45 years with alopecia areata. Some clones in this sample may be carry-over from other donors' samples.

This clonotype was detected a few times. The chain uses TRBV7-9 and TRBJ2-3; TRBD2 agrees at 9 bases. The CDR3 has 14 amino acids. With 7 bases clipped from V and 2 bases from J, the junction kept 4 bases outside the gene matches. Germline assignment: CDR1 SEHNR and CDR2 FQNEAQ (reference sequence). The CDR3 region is CASIRTSATDTQYF. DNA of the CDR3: TGTGCCAGCATCAGGACTAGCGCCACAGATACGCAGTATTTT.

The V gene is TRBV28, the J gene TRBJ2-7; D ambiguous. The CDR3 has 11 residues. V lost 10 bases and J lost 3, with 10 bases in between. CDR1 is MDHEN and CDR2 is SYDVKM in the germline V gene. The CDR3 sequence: CATSALYEQYF. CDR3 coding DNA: TGTGCCACCTCCGCTCTCTACGAGCAGTACTTC.

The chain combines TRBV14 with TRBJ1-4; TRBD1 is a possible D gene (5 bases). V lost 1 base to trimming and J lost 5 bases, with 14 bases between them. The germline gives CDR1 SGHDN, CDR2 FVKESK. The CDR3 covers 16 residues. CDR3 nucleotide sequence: TGTGCCAGCAGCCAAGGGAAGCAGGGACCAAATGAAAAACTGTTTTTT. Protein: CASSQGKQGPNEKLFF. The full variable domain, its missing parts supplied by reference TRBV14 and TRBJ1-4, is EAGVTQFPSHSVIEKGQTVTLRCDPISGHDNLYWYRRVMGKEIKFLLHFVKESKQDESGMPNNRFLAERTGGTYSTLKVQPAELEDSGVYFCASSQGKQGPNEKLFFGSGTQLSVL.

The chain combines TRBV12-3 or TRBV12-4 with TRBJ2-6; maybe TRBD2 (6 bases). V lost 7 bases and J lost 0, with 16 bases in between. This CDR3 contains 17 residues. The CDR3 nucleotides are TGTGCCAGCACCTTCGCCGGAGGGAGCTCTGGGGCCAACGTCCTGACTTTC. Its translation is CASTFAGGSSGANVLTF.

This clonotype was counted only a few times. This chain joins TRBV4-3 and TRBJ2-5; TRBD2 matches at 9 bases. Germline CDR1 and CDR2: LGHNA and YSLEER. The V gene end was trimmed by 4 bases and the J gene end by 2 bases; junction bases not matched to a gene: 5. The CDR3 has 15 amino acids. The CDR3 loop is CASSLSAGGQETQYF. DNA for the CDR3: TGCGCCAGCAGCCTCTCCGCGGGGGGGCAAGAGACCCAGTACTTC.

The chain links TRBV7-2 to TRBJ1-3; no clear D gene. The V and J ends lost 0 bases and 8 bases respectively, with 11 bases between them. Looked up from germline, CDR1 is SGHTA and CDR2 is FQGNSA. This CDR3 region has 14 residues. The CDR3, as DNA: TGTGCCAGCAGCTTAGCCCTTAGCGGGCACACCATATATTTT. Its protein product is CASSLALSGHTIYF.

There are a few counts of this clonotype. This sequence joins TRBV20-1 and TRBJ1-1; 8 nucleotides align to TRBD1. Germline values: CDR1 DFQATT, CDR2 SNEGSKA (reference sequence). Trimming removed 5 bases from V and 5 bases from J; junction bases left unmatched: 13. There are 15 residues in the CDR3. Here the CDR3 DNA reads TGCAGTGCTTCCCCGTTGGACAGGGTGGATACTGAAGCTTTCTTT. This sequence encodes CSASPLDRVDTEAFF.

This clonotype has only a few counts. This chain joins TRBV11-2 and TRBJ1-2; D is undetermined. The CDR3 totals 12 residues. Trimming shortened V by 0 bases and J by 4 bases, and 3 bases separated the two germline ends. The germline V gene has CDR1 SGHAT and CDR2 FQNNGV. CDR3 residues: CASSLESYGYTF. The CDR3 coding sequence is TGTGCCAGCAGCTTAGAAAGCTATGGCTACACCTTC. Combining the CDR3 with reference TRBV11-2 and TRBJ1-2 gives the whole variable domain EAGVAQSPRYKIIEKRQSVAFWCNPISGHATLYWYQQILGQGPKLLIQFQNNGVVDDSQLPKDRFSAERLKGVDSTLKIQPAKLEDSAVYLCASSLESYGYTFGSGTRLTVV.

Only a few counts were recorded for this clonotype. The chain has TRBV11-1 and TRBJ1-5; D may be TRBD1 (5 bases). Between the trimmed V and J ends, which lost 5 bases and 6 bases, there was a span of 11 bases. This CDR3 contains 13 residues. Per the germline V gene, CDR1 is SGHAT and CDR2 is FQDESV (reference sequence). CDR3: CASSPDTTQPQHF. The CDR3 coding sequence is TGTGCCAGCAGCCCGGACACAACTCAGCCCCAGCATTTT. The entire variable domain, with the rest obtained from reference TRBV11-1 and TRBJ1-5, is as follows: EAEVAQSPRYKITEKSQAVAFWCDPISGHATLYWYRQILGQGPELLVQFQDESVVDDSQLPKDRFSAERLKGVDSTLKIQPAELGDSAMYLCASSPDTTQPQHFGDGTRLSIL.

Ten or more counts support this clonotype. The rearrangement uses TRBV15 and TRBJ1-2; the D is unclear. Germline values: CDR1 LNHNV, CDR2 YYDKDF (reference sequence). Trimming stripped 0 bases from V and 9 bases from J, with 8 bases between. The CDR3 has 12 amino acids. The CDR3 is CATSRDSSRYTF. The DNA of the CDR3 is TGTGCCACCAGCAGAGATAGTAGTCGCTACACCTTC.

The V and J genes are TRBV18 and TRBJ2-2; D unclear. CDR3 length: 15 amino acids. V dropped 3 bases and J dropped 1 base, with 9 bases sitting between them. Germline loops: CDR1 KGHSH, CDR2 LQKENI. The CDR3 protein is CASSPVGLNTGELFF. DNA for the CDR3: TGTGCCAGCTCACCGGTAGGATTGAACACCGGGGAGCTGTTTTTT.

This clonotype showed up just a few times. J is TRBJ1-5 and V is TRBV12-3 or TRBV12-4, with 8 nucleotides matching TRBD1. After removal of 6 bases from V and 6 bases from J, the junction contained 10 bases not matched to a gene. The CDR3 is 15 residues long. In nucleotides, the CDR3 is TGTGCCAGCAGCCAGGACAGGGAGCTTGGTCAGCCCCAGCATTTT. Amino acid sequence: CASSQDRELGQPQHF.

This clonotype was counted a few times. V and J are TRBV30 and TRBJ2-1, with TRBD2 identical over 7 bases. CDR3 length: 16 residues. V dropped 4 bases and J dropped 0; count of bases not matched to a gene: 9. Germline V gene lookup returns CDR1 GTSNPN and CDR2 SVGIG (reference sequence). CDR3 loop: CAWTPLAFSSYNEQFF. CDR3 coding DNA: TGTGCCTGGACCCCACTAGCGTTTAGCTCCTACAATGAGCAGTTCTTC. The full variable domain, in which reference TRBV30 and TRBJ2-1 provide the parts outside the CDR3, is SQTIHQWPATLVQPVGSPLSLECTVEGTSNPNLYWYRQAAGRGLQLLFYSVGIGQISSEVPQNLSASRPQDRQFILSSKKLLLSDSGFYLCAWTPLAFSSYNEQFFGPGTRLTVL.

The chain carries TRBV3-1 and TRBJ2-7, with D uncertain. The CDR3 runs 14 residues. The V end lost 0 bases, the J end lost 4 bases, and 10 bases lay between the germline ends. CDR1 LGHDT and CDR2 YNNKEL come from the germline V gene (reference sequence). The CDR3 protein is CASSQDIIGYEQYF. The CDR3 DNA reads TGTGCCAGCAGCCAAGATATAATAGGGTACGAGCAGTACTTC.

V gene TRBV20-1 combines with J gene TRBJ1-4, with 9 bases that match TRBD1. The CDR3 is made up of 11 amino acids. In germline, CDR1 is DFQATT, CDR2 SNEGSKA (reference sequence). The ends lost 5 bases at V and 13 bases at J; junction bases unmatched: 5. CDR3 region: CSARTGGSLFF. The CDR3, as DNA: TGCAGTGCTCGAACAGGGGGCTCACTGTTTTTT.